This TCR beta chain was profiled in a study of shared clonotypes between healthy human individuals. TCRdb's table, derived via immunoSEQ multiplex PCR, lists solely in-frame clones and lacks some. The sample shows around 2.3 million clones, around 95% of them seen only once. The CDR3 consists of 14 residues. Per the germline V gene, CDR1 is SGHDT and CDR2 is YYEEEE. V lost 4 bases and J lost 6, with 17 bases in between. Negatively enriched CD4+ T cells were divided by CD45RA into naive and memory. The source is a man between 18 and 29 years old in good health. The gene calls are TRBV5-6 and TRBJ2-7; a possible D gene is TRBD1 (6 bases). The sample consisted of naive CD4+ T cells sorted from blood. Subset indicated: CD45RA+ positively selected. CDR3 nucleotides: TGTGCCAGCAGCAAGACGTGGACAGTCCTCGAGCAGTACTTC. Amino acids: CASSKTWTVLEQYF.